This T cell receptor (beta chain) was obtained from a study of cytomegalovirus exposure and HLA in healthy donors (dated by TCRdb to 2015 to 2018). Regarding the study in general: According to an earlier analysis of 550 to 750 of the donors, about 180 million T cells yielded 90 million to 130 million unique TCR beta sequences and 276 Gb of sequence data. To study patterns of TCR occurrence, a later analysis re-analyzed previously published TCR beta repertoires from around 700 donors and added high-resolution HLA genotyping. An early release that covered about 600 HLA-typed donors contained about 300 gigabases of sequencing data and around 80 million unique TCR sequences. Rather than using new phenotypic data, the later analysis identified candidate immune exposures from TCR beta sequences and from how often those sequences occurred across donors. Of the roughly 400 genotyped donors, 70% to 90% were placed in the genetic ancestry cluster associated with self-reported Caucasian donors. To decide whether each TCR beta V gene segment behaved as functional or pseudogenic, an earlier analysis of approximately 600 of the donors relied on high-throughput TCR beta sequencing. Besides the first cohort of around 670 subjects, a separate validation cohort made up of about 120 different subjects was used. High-throughput TCR immunosequencing, statistical association of individual TCRs with disease status, and machine learning were combined to predict cytomegalovirus infection status. The T cell repertoires of about 700 subjects were profiled by immunosequencing and related to cytomegalovirus serostatus. Typing coverage varied by locus: roughly 620-640 donors for A, B, C, DRB1 and DQB1; approximately 500 for DQA1; approximately 570 for DPA1; around 450 for DPB1. Class I and class II HLA loci were covered by the typing at four-digit resolution. Donor age, sex, ethnicity and CMV serostatus were compiled alongside the repertoire data. Every discovery cohort repertoire had been produced on one sequencing platform. The study was designed to test whether signatures of past pathogen exposure could be identified by cataloging public T cell receptors. Because of strong linkage in the cohort, five DR-DQ haplotypes were treated as single units for association and clustering. On average, 235,054 unique TCR beta nucleotide sequences were sequenced per donor among 398 genotyped donors of the cohort, with roughly 18% of those sequences being non-productive. A later genetic analysis used genome-wide SNP genotypes for about three fifths of the 666 donors, treating that subset as a discovery cohort.

The library was made by the immunoSEQ multiplex PCR assay. A mixture of 60 forward primers for TCR Vbeta segments and 13 reverse primers for TCR Jbeta segments was used in the multiplex PCR. A multiplex PCR assay on genomic DNA amplified the CDR3 region of rearranged TCR beta genes. The amplified TCR beta libraries were sequenced on the Illumina HiSeq System as 87-base-pair reads. In the authors' own workflow: A later analysis tallied tens of millions of unique TCR beta chains across the 660 or so repertoires, and about 12 million of those chains were shared by two or more donors. Raw reads were error-corrected and collapsed into unique sequences with a nearest-neighbor algorithm that merged closely related sequences to remove PCR and sequencing errors. Alignment of CDR3 sequences to IMGT reference sequences was used to assign V, D and J gene segments. For a sequence to be retained, a match of at least six nucleotides was required to both a V gene segment and a J gene segment. A rearrangement was called productive if the CDR3 had no stop codons and remained in frame with V and J, and every other rearrangement was called non-productive. Following IMGT convention, CDR3 was defined as the stretch from the second conserved V-encoded cysteine up to the conserved J-encoded phenylalanine. The earlier analysis of some 540 of the donors excluded any sequence lacking an unambiguous match to a single V gene segment. An earlier analysis of about 600 of the donors called V segments functional above 56.7% productive rearrangements and segregating when the between-donor standard deviation exceeded 5%. To diagnose cytomegalovirus status from the catalog of TCR beta chain sequences, a statistical classification framework was built. A later analysis assigned V and J genes by comparing TCR nucleotide sequences with IMGT/GENE-DB human TR gene sequences. In a later analysis, CDR3 sequences and most-parsimonious VDJ recombination scenarios were assigned using the TCRdist pipeline. In a later analysis, each TCR beta chain was defined by its CDR3 amino acid sequence together with its V-gene family, and reads without a unique V-gene family were excluded. A later analysis removed several hundred highly shared, low-generation-probability nucleotide sequences to deal with suspected cross-contamination and a sequencing artifact. For each public chain, a later analysis derived a clonal expansion index from normalized ranks of inferred template counts within each repertoire. In a later analysis, generation probabilities were computed with a VDJ recombination model fitted to out-of-frame rearrangements, and the resulting probabilities were checked against IGoR. In a later analysis, hypergeometric tests were used to score TCR-TCR, TCR-HLA and TCR-CMV co-occurrence, with a repertoire-size bias correction applied to TCR pairs. In a later analysis, false discovery rates were estimated by permuting HLA or CMV assignments 20 times. In a later analysis, co-occurring TCRs were grouped using DBSCAN, with TCRdist sequence similarity added in when clustering inside HLA-allele-positive subsets. Co-occurrence clustering excluded repertoires with fewer than 30,000 or more than 120,000 public chains, plus five with anomalous nucleotide sharing. TCRdb carries this immuneACCESS record with in-frame sequences only. Its versions omit some clonotypes, under half of them owing to an unresolved V gene in the studies checked, with the rest unexplained. D and trimming were read from the DNA, whereas the V and J calls and clone size are those reported in that table. The sample profile shows more than 150,000 clones; more than 75% of them were found once. The ten largest clonotypes hold around 0.21% of the sample.

Inclusive of the bounding cysteine and phenylalanine, the CDR3 is 16 residues long. Just the 48-base CDR3 DNA is kept, in frame starting at base 1. Ends trimmed: V by 3 bases, J by 3 bases; bases unmatched to a gene: 7. In the germline V gene, CDR1 corresponds to SGHTA and CDR2 to FQGTGA. On this clone: No cognate antigen has been identified for it. Qualities for individual bases were not recorded, and no much larger clone is one base off.

Overall study outcomes, separate from this receptor: In a later analysis, HLA-associated TCR beta chains showed more clonal expansion and lower generation probabilities than non-associated chains that were equally common. In a later genetic analysis, a missense DCLRE1C variant was associated with V-gene and J-gene trimming of TCR beta chains, and the association was replicated in an independent cohort. A later genetic analysis reported fewer N-insertions in productive TCRs among donors in an Asian-associated ancestry cluster than the roughly 700-donor mean. In vitro tests confirmed that a few of the cytomegalovirus-associated TCR beta chains recognize cytomegalovirus antigens. In a later analysis, about 16,000 TCR beta sequences were associated with specific HLA alleles at a false discovery rate of 0.05. Linkage disequilibrium might explain the correlated functional status among segregating V segments, but an unknown experimental factor could not be ruled out. Presence/absence analyses assumed roughly uniform sequencing depth across donors, an assumption that may not hold. In a later analysis, several top co-occurrence clusters were reported to appear linked to parvovirus B19, influenza, CMV and Epstein-Barr virus. In an earlier analysis of fewer than 700 of the donors, most TCR beta V segments appeared in productive rearrangements about 87% or about 30% of the time, broadly matching IMGT annotations. When HLA alleles, especially DR and DQ, strongly co-occurred, attributing TCR associations to individual alleles was difficult. In this cohort, only TCR beta chains were sequenced, and detectable features were limited by the absence of alpha or paired-chain data. The earlier analysis of approximately 540 of the donors excluded roughly 17 rarely observed V segments, including chromosome 9 orphons, because counts were too low. Some IMGT-functional V segments, including TRBV6-2 and TRBV6-3, could not be distinguished by the 87-base-pair reads and were therefore excluded. A further reported finding was that TCR beta sequences accurately predicted the HLA-A and HLA-B alleles for most subjects in the first cohort. According to a later analysis, TCR association rates differed among HLA loci, with DRB1 alleles showing the most associated TCRs and HLA-C alleles showing the fewest. In the study, approximately 160 TCR beta chains were listed as associated with cytomegalovirus. For the cohort, immune exposure information was limited to CMV serostatus. According to the authors, the approach could potentially be generalized to other disease states and immunological phenotypes. Most CMV-associated TCR beta chains appeared to be HLA-restricted in a later analysis, and the HLA associations seemed to be driven largely by CMV exposure. Most TCR sequences were seen in very few donors, while some public TCRs were found in many individuals. HLA typing was unavailable for some donors at each locus, so association tests used only the typed subset. The sequencing pipeline was judged likely to have produced a cluster of highly shared sequence variants as a technical artifact. Cytomegalovirus status was reported to be diagnosed by the classifier with high specificity and sensitivity in both the original and validation cohorts.

The cohort consisted of fewer than 700 healthy bone marrow donors. At the time of sampling, all cohort members were nominally healthy, though unrecorded immune exposures were likely present. The donor was CMV seronegative and belonged to the group of 350 or so seronegative cohort members. A peripheral blood sample was provided by each donor, and peripheral blood mononuclear cells were used for TCR beta sequencing. The Qiagen DNeasy Blood Extraction Kit was used to extract genomic DNA from the blood cell samples. This receptor was obtained from a girl under two years old in good health and CMV-seronegative. The sequenced material came from PBMCs. The chain couples TRBV7-3 to TRBJ2-2; 7 central bases correspond to TRBD1. The DNA sequence is as follows: TGTGCCAGCAGCTTCGCCGGGACAGCTGACACCGGGGAGCTGTTTTTT. This encodes CASSFAGTADTGELFF.